The 31 T cell receptor beta chains below all came from one sample that was sequenced in a study of blood T cell repertoires in COVID-19. The repertoire was sequenced with immunoSEQ multiplex PCR; TCRdb's copy has only in-frame clones and lacks some. The top ten clones hold over 3.5% of a sample with some 300,000 clones, approximately 90% of them seen once. The sample was PBMCs or T cells enriched from blood (not recorded which). These receptors originate from a man aged 25 to 45 who had recovered from COVID-19.

Only a few counts were recorded for this clone. The rearrangement links TRBV4-2 to TRBJ1-5; D is unresolved. V lost 3 bases to trimming and J lost 6 bases, with 21 bases between them. CDR1 is LGHNA and CDR2 is YNFKEQ in the germline V gene. The CDR3 has 17 residues. Written as DNA, the CDR3 is TGTGCCAGCAGCCAGGACTTGTTCCCCCCTGGCGTTCAGCCCCAGCATTTT. This sequence encodes CASSQDLFPPGVQPQHF.

The rearrangement uses TRBV9 and TRBJ1-2; possibly TRBD1 for D (5 bases). Trimming left V 3 bases short and J 0 bases short, with 12 bases between. Germline V gene lookup returns CDR1 SGDLS and CDR2 YYNGEE. The CDR3 runs to 15 residues. The CDR3 sequence is CASSARQTPNYGYTF. Here the CDR3 DNA reads TGTGCCAGCAGCGCCCGACAGACTCCTAACTATGGCTACACCTTC.

This chain joins TRBV5-1 and TRBJ2-5; 15 nucleotides align to TRBD2. After removal of 3 bases from V and 5 bases from J, the junction contained 8 bases not matched to a gene. This CDR3 contains 17 residues. The germline CDR1 and CDR2 sequences are SGHRS and YFSETQ. The CDR3 DNA sequence: TGCGCCAGCAGCTCGGGACTAGCGGGAGGCATCGCGGAGACCCAGTACTTC. This sequence encodes CASSSGLAGGIAETQYF.

The genes are TRBV11-3 and TRBJ2-3; D might be TRBD1 (5 bases). The germline V and J ends were trimmed by 5 bases and 3 bases, with 12 bases remaining between them. This CDR3 has 14 residues. Germline CDR1 reads SGHNT; CDR2 reads YENEEA. The DNA of the CDR3 is TGTGCCAGCAGCCGGACGGCAGGGACAGATACGCAGTATTTT. Protein sequence: CASSRTAGTDTQYF.

This chain joins TRBV29-1 and TRBJ1-2; D not resolved. Germline CDR1 is SQVTM and CDR2 is ANQGSEA. V gave up 6 bases and J gave up 3 bases, with 11 bases separating them. The CDR3 runs to 12 residues. Here the CDR3 reads CSVRGRDYGYTF. As DNA, the CDR3 is TGCAGCGTCCGAGGTCGGGACTATGGCTACACCTTC.

The chain links TRBV9 to TRBJ2-1; TRBD2 might be the D (7 bases). This CDR3 is 16 amino acids long. CDR1 and CDR2 from the germline V gene are SGDLS and YYNGEE. Trimming took off 0 bases at V and 4 bases at J, with 14 bases between the two ends. This CDR3 reads CASSVGGGYAYNEQFF. Here the CDR3 DNA reads TGTGCCAGCAGCGTAGGCGGGGGCTACGCTTACAATGAGCAGTTCTTC.

Only one count was recorded for this clone. This chain uses TRBV18 with TRBJ1-4, with 8 bases identical to TRBD1. Germline lookup yields CDR1 KGHSH and CDR2 LQKENI. CDR3 length: 15 amino acids. V trimming: 2 bases; J trimming: 11 bases; junction bases outside the gene matches: 10. CDR3 DNA sequence: TGTGCCAGCTCACCAAAGGACAGGGATACCCTTAAACTGTTTTTT. Amino acid sequence: CASSPKDRDTLKLFF.

The CDR3 DNA sequence: TGTGCCAGCAGTTTACGGGGTACCCCCACAGATACGCAGTATTTT. It is translated as CASSLRGTPTDTQYF. The V call is TRBV27, the J call TRBJ2-3; weak D call: TRBD2 (5 bases). This CDR3 contains 15 residues. V lost 2 bases, J lost 2 bases, and 11 bases lay in between. Germline CDR1 MNHEY, CDR2 SMNVEV (reference sequence).

The V gene is TRBV19, the J gene TRBJ2-1; the match to TRBD2 covers 12 bases. V lost 6 bases to trimming and J lost 8 bases; unmatched junction nucleotides: 8. The CDR3 has 15 residues. CDR1 and CDR2 from the germline V gene are LNHDA and SQIVND (reference sequence). CDR3 bases: TGTGCCAGTAGCGAGCTAGCGGGAGGGCCATATGAGCAGTTCTTC. It translates to CASSELAGGPYEQFF. The whole variable domain, remainder taken from reference TRBV19 and TRBJ2-1, is DGGITQSPKYLFRKEGQNVTLSCEQNLNHDAMYWYRQDPGQGLRLIYYSQIVNDFQKGDIAEGYSVSREKKESFPLTVTSAQKNPTAFYLCASSELAGGPYEQFFGPGTRLTVL.

The gene calls are TRBV18 and TRBJ1-1; 9 nucleotides agree with TRBD1. The V segment lost 3 bases and the J segment 5 bases; nucleotides outside the gene matches: 10. Germline CDR1 reads KGHSH; CDR2 reads LQKENI. This CDR3 has 16 residues. The CDR3 DNA reads as TGTGCCAGCTCACCGGAAATTGACAGGGGGAGGACTGAAGCTTTCTTT. Its protein product is CASSPEIDRGRTEAFF.

This clone was observed a few times. The chain carries TRBV4-2 and TRBJ2-1, with D possibly matching TRBD1 (5 bases). Germline values: CDR1 LGHNA, CDR2 YNFKEQ. The V gene lost 0 bases and the J gene lost 9 bases, with 15 bases spanning the gap. The CDR3 totals 15 residues. The CDR3 spells CASSQDLAGLFEQFF. The CDR3 coding sequence is TGTGCCAGCAGCCAAGATCTGGCAGGGCTTTTTGAGCAGTTCTTC.

CDR3 region: CAWSDQGLEAFF. The CDR3 nucleotides are TGTGCCTGGAGTGATCAGGGGCTGGAAGCTTTCTTT. The chain links TRBV30 to TRBJ1-1; D is perhaps TRBD1 (6 bases). The CDR3 is 12 residues long. V lost 1 base and J lost 8, with 11 bases in between. CDR1 and CDR2 from the germline V gene are GTSNPN and SVGIG (reference sequence).

The genes are TRBV19 and TRBJ1-5; 7 nucleotides align to TRBD1. Unmatched junction bases numbered 10, after V lost 4 bases and J lost 4 bases. Looked up from germline, CDR1 is LNHDA and CDR2 is SQIVND (reference sequence). There are 16 residues in the CDR3. CDR3 protein: CASSTRTGELNQPQHF. CDR3 nucleotide sequence: TGTGCCAGTAGTACCCGGACAGGCGAGCTTAATCAGCCCCAGCATTTT.

This clone was detected once. V usage is TRBV7-9 and J usage is TRBJ1-6, with D possibly matching TRBD1 (5 bases). Trimming left V 4 bases short and J 0 bases short, with 7 bases between. This CDR3 region has 15 residues. Germline loops: CDR1 SEHNR, CDR2 FQNEAQ (reference sequence). The CDR3 reads CASSSQASYNSPLHF. The DNA for the CDR3 is TGTGCCAGCAGCTCACAGGCCTCCTATAATTCACCCCTCCACTTT.

This sequence joins TRBV19 and TRBJ2-3, with D possibly TRBD2 on 6 matching bases. Looked up from germline, CDR1 is LNHDA and CDR2 is SQIVND (reference sequence). Trimming stripped 6 bases from V and 5 bases from J, with 12 bases between. The CDR3 loop spans 13 amino acids. CDR3 in DNA: TGTGCCAGTAGGGACTACCGGGGAGATACGCAGTATTTT. Translation gives CASRDYRGDTQYF.

This clone was seen more than once but under ten times. V gene TRBV29-1 combines with J gene TRBJ1-2, with 7 bases matching TRBD1. Trimming cost V 0 bases and J 7 bases; bases outside gene matches: 11. This CDR3 spans 15 amino acids. Germline CDR1 and CDR2: SQVTM and ANQGSEA. CDR3 in amino acids: CSVEENRGLGRGYTF. The CDR3 DNA follows: TGCAGCGTTGAAGAAAACAGGGGACTGGGTCGTGGCTACACCTTC.

The J gene is TRBJ1-3, the V gene TRBV7-9; the D gene is possibly TRBD1 (6 bases). This CDR3 is built from 17 residues. Trimming stripped 2 bases from V and 2 bases from J, with 16 bases between. Germline values: CDR1 SEHNR, CDR2 FQNEAQ (reference sequence). CDR3 bases: TGTGCCAGCAGCTTATGGCAGGGGCGCAGAGCTGGAAACACCATATATTTT. It encodes CASSLWQGRRAGNTIYF.

The V call is TRBV27, the J call TRBJ2-5, with D perhaps matching TRBD1 (6 bases). Trimming pared 3 bases from V and 4 bases from J, leaving 9 bases between. The V gene's germline CDR1 is MNHEY and CDR2 SMNVEV (reference sequence). The CDR3 length is 13 residues. The CDR3 protein is CASSFYRAETQYF. The CDR3 nucleotides are TGTGCCAGCAGTTTCTACAGGGCAGAGACCCAGTACTTC.

The rearrangement joins TRBV5-1 to TRBJ2-2; 7 nucleotides match TRBD1. This CDR3 spans 15 amino acids. Germline V gene lookup returns CDR1 SGHRS and CDR2 YFSETQ. The ends lost 0 bases at V and 4 bases at J; junction bases unmatched: 3. The DNA of the CDR3 is TGCGCCAGCAGCTTGGTTCAGGGGGTCACCGGGGAGCTGTTTTTT. Protein: CASSLVQGVTGELFF.

The V and J genes are TRBV10-3 and TRBJ2-3, with 10 bases identical to TRBD2. The junction had 11 bases not matched to a gene; V was cut back by 7 bases and J by 4 bases. From germline, CDR1 is ENHRY and CDR2 SYGVKD. This CDR3 is built from 16 residues. This CDR3 reads CAIKGPLAGYPDTQYF. The CDR3 DNA follows: TGTGCCATCAAGGGCCCACTAGCGGGGTACCCAGATACGCAGTATTTT.

The chain combines TRBV29-1 with TRBJ1-4; TRBD1 might be the D (6 bases). CDR1 and CDR2 (germline): SQVTM, ANQGSEA. V shed 4 bases and J shed 5 bases, with 14 bases lying between them. The CDR3 consists of 14 residues. The CDR3: CSVVTGILNEKLFF. The DNA for the CDR3 is TGCAGCGTTGTAACAGGGATTTTAAATGAAAAACTGTTTTTT.

The genes are TRBV2 and TRBJ1-5; TRBD1 might be the D (5 bases). The CDR3 is made up of 13 amino acids. Germline CDR1 reads SNHLY; CDR2 reads FYNNEI. V lost 4 bases and J lost 4, with 8 bases in between. The CDR3 DNA reads TGTGCCAGCAGTGGGACACTTAATCAGCCCCAGCATTTT. Residues: CASSGTLNQPQHF.

This clone has only a few counts. The rearrangement uses TRBV4-1 and TRBJ1-3, with D tentatively TRBD1 (5 bases). CDR1 and CDR2 from the germline V gene are MGHRA and YSYEKL. This CDR3 comprises 16 residues. Trimming removed 0 bases from V and 1 base from J, with 10 bases in between. CDR3 bases: TGCGCCAGCAGCCAAGAGGAGGGGTCTTCTGGAAACACCATATATTTT. Protein: CASSQEEGSSGNTIYF.

The chain carries TRBV30 and TRBJ1-2; TRBD1 matches at 9 bases. J gave up 7 bases and V 1 base, and 7 bases lay outside the gene matches. CDR3 size: 14 residues. Germline V gives CDR1 GTSNPN, CDR2 SVGIG (reference sequence). The CDR3 DNA is TGTGCCTGGAGTGCCCCGGGACAGGGTCGTGGCTACACCTTC. This encodes CAWSAPGQGRGYTF.

This chain links TRBV10-3 with TRBJ2-1; a weak D match, TRBD2 (6 bases). Germline assignment: CDR1 ENHRY and CDR2 SYGVKD. The CDR3 has 15 residues. V gave up 4 bases and J gave up 8 bases, with 18 bases separating them. This CDR3 reads CAISVGREYNDEQFF. The CDR3, as DNA: TGTGCCATCAGTGTAGGCCGGGAGTATAACGATGAGCAGTTCTTC.

This clone was counted only a few times. The gene calls are TRBV5-8 and TRBJ2-2; 8 bases are shared with TRBD2. Germline CDR1 reads SGHTS; CDR2 reads YDEGEE. V lost 4 bases to trimming and J lost 5 bases; unmatched junction nucleotides: 7. This CDR3 region has 15 residues. This CDR3 is CASSRGTRYTGELFF. Written as DNA, the CDR3 is TGTGCCAGCAGCCGAGGGACTAGATATACCGGGGAGCTGTTTTTT.

This clone appeared a single time. CDR3 bases: TGTGCCAGCAGCCTCGTAGCAACTAATGAAAAACTGTTTTTT. Amino acids: CASSLVATNEKLFF. V is TRBV28 and J is TRBJ1-4; D is ambiguous. This CDR3 spans 14 amino acids. From germline, CDR1 is MDHEN and CDR2 SYDVKM. The V end lost 6 bases, the J end lost 0 bases, and 8 bases lay between the germline ends.

V is TRBV14 and J is TRBJ2-7; D is unclear. Trimming took off 1 base at V and 1 base at J, with 5 bases between the two ends. The germline V gene has CDR1 SGHDN and CDR2 FVKESK. This CDR3 is 13 amino acids long. The CDR3 sequence is CASSQAQSYEQYF. As DNA, the CDR3 is TGTGCCAGCAGCCAAGCACAGTCCTACGAGCAGTACTTC.

DNA of the CDR3: TGCGCCAGCAGCCAGATCTCTGGGGCCAACGTCCTGACTTTC. It specifies CASSQISGANVLTF. V is TRBV5-1 and J is TRBJ2-6, with D unresolved. V lost 4 bases to trimming and J lost 0 bases, with 5 bases between them. The V gene's germline CDR1 is SGHRS and CDR2 YFSETQ. The CDR3 is made up of 14 amino acids. The complete variable domain, with remaining parts taken from reference TRBV5-1 and TRBJ2-6, reads KAGVTQTPRYLIKTRGQQVTLSCSPISGHRSVSWYQQTPGQGLQFLFEYFSETQRNKGNFPGRFSGRQFSNSRSEMNVSTLELGDSALYLCASSQISGANVLTFGAGSRLTVL.

CDR3 bases: TGTGCCTGGAGGCCCGCAGGGGGCCGTTCACCCCTCCACTTT. It translates to CAWRPAGGRSPLHF. V is TRBV30 and J is TRBJ1-6, with TRBD1 matching over 8 bases. CDR3 length: 14 amino acids. The V gene end was trimmed by 3 bases and the J gene end by 9 bases; junction bases not matched to a gene: 7. Germline-derived CDR1 and CDR2 are GTSNPN and SVGIG (reference sequence).

The chain couples TRBV6-1 to TRBJ1-6; 8 bases are a match to TRBD1. Trimming at V came to 1 base and at J to 6 bases, leaving 5 bases not matched to a gene. The CDR3 is 16 residues long. CDR1 MNHNS and CDR2 SASEGT come from the germline V gene. The CDR3 is CASSEGEGQGNSPLHF. CDR3 bases: TGTGCCAGCAGTGAAGGTGAAGGACAGGGTAATTCACCCCTCCACTTT.